Below, 10 T cell receptor beta chains from the same sample are listed, as sequenced in a study of T cell responses to AZD1222 COVID-19 vaccine. Profiled with immunoSEQ multiplex PCR; TCRdb holds only in-frame clones, not every one. Among approximately 82,000 clones, about 88% were seen once, and the ten largest hold about 13%. Sequenced material: peripheral blood, taken on day 0 of AZD1222 vaccination. These receptors all come from an adult in good health.

The chain combines TRBV18 with TRBJ2-7; no clear D gene. V was cut by 3 bases and J by 4 bases, with 16 bases left in between. Germline CDR1 KGHSH, CDR2 LQKENI. The CDR3 has 15 residues. The CDR3 region is CASSPADGLGYEQYF. CDR3 coding DNA: TGTGCCAGCTCACCCGCGGACGGGCTGGGGTACGAGCAGTACTTC.

Worth noting for this clone: This same CDR3 is encoded by further DNA sequences in the sample. The chain recombines TRBV7-2 with TRBJ1-4, with TRBD1 matching over 8 bases. This CDR3 region has 15 residues. V dropped 0 bases and J dropped 8; count of bases not matched to a gene: 5. The V gene's germline CDR1 is SGHTA and CDR2 FQGNSA. DNA of the CDR3: TGTGCCAGCAGCTTAGCGGACAGGGAGGGAGAAAAACTGTTTTTT. Protein product: CASSLADREGEKLFF.

This clone came up a few times. V is TRBV28 and J is TRBJ1-5, with D perhaps matching TRBD1 (5 bases). V lost 7 bases and J 7 bases, leaving 20 bases between the germline ends. The CDR3 is 15 residues long. Germline V gene sequence: CDR1 MDHEN, CDR2 SYDVKM. The CDR3 loop reads CASTAPGGVWQPQHF. For the CDR3, the DNA is TGTGCCAGCACCGCACCGGGAGGGGTTTGGCAGCCCCAGCATTTT.

The J gene is TRBJ1-5, the V gene TRBV6-1; D is ambiguous. CDR1 is MNHNS and CDR2 is SASEGT in the germline V gene. Trimming left V 3 bases short and J 3 bases short, with 15 bases between. The CDR3 is 16 residues long. The CDR3 region has the DNA TGTGCCAGCAGTGATAGGCCCGGGCTGACCAATCAGCCCCAGCATTTT. Amino acid sequence: CASSDRPGLTNQPQHF.

This clone was seen a single time. CDR3 bases: TGTGCCAGCAGCCCGTGGACAGGGTCTCTCGAAAACACCATATATTTT. Amino acids: CASSPWTGSLENTIYF. V gene TRBV14 combines with J gene TRBJ1-3; 8 positions agree with TRBD1. Per the germline V gene, CDR1 is SGHDN and CDR2 is FVKESK. V lost 4 bases and J lost 6; bases outside the gene matches: 11. This CDR3 is 16 amino acids long.

The chain links TRBV14 to TRBJ1-2; D not certain. V was clipped by 1 base and J by 2 bases, with 11 bases between them. CDR1 is SGHDN and CDR2 is FVKESK in the germline V gene. The CDR3 runs to 15 residues. CDR3 region: CASSQAFGPNYGYTF. The CDR3 nucleotides read TGTGCCAGCAGCCAAGCATTCGGACCGAACTATGGCTACACCTTC.

This sequence joins TRBV6-5 and TRBJ1-1; D not certain. Germline V lookup: CDR1 MNHEY, CDR2 SVGAGI. Between the trimmed V and J ends, which lost 4 bases and 8 bases, there was a span of 20 bases. This CDR3 comprises 15 residues. CDR3 coding DNA: TGTGCCAGCAGTTTGACCGGGTCCCTGGGTGGCGAAGCTTTCTTT. It is translated as CASSLTGSLGGEAFF.

The gene calls are TRBV5-1 and TRBJ1-1, with D maybe TRBD1 (6 bases). Trimming cost V 4 bases and J 1 base, with 11 bases left between them. Germline-derived CDR1 and CDR2 are SGHRS and YFSETQ. The CDR3 runs 14 residues. The CDR3 is CASSVGGANTEAFF. The CDR3 nucleotides are TGCGCCAGCAGCGTGGGGGGCGCGAACACTGAAGCTTTCTTT.

This chain uses TRBV30 with TRBJ1-1, with no clear D. Trimming took off 2 bases at V and 1 base at J, with 14 bases between the two ends. Germline V gene sequence: CDR1 GTSNPN, CDR2 SVGIG (reference sequence). CDR3 length equals 15 residues. The CDR3 loop reads CAWSPLRVGNTEAFF. The CDR3 bases are TGTGCCTGGAGTCCCCTGCGAGTGGGGAACACTGAAGCTTTCTTT.

The genes are TRBV29-1 and TRBJ2-1; 7 positions match TRBD2. J was trimmed by 6 bases and V by 1 base; bases with no gene match: 6. Germline CDR1 is SQVTM and CDR2 is ANQGSEA. The CDR3 consists of 14 residues. As DNA, the CDR3 is TGCAGCGTTGAAGGGACTAGGCTTGGCAATGAGCAGTTCTTC. This codes for CSVEGTRLGNEQFF.